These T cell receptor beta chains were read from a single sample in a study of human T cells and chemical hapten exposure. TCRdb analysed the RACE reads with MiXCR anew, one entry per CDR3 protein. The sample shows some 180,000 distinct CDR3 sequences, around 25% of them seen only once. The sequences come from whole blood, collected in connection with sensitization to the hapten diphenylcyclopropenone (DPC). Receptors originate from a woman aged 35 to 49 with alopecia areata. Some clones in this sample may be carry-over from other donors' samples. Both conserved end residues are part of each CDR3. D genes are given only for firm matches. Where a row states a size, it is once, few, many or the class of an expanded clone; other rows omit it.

cdr3_nt: TGTGCCAGCAGCTTAGGGCCGAAGGGGGGGCCCGGGGAGCTGTTTTTT; cdr3_aa: CASSLGPKGGPGELFF; clone_size: NA; j_call: TRBJ2-2; v_call: TRBV11-2; d_call: NA
cdr3_nt: TGCAGTGCTAGGCCCCCCGGACGACGGACAAGTAGTGGCTACGCCTTC; cdr3_aa: CSARPPGRRTSSGYAF; clone_size: NA; j_call: TRBJ1-2; v_call: TRBV20-1; d_call: NA
cdr3_nt: TGCGCCAGCAGCCAAGGTAGCGGGAGTACCAGTGAGCAGTTCTTC; cdr3_aa: CASSQGSGSTSEQFF; clone_size: NA; j_call: TRBJ2-1; v_call: TRBV4-3; d_call: TRBD2
cdr3_nt: TGTGCCAGCAGCCCGCCCTGGGGCTACAATGAGCAGTTCTTC; cdr3_aa: CASSPPWGYNEQFF; clone_size: NA; j_call: TRBJ2-1; v_call: TRBV11-3; d_call: NA
cdr3_nt: TGCAGCGTTGATCTTCTCCGCTATGGCTACACCTTC; cdr3_aa: CSVDLLRYGYTF; clone_size: few; j_call: TRBJ1-2; v_call: TRBV29-1; d_call: NA
cdr3_nt: TGTGCCAGCAGCCAACGAAATGAAAAACTGTTTTTT; cdr3_aa: CASSQRNEKLFF; clone_size: few; j_call: TRBJ1-4; v_call: TRBV28; d_call: NA
cdr3_nt: TGTGCCAGCACGGGCCCCCCGCCTTTATATGAAAAACTGTTTTTT; cdr3_aa: CASTGPPPLYEKLFF; clone_size: NA; j_call: TRBJ1-4; v_call: TRBV28; d_call: NA
cdr3_nt: TGTGCCAGCAGCTGGCAGGGCGGACGGGGGGAGACCCAGTACTTC; cdr3_aa: CASSWQGGRGETQYF; clone_size: NA; j_call: TRBJ2-5; v_call: TRBV9; d_call: NA
cdr3_nt: TGCGCCAGCAGCCTAACCCTTTTGGGTGGCAATGAGCAGTTCTTC; cdr3_aa: CASSLTLLGGNEQFF; clone_size: NA; j_call: TRBJ2-1; v_call: TRBV4-3; d_call: NA
cdr3_nt: TGTGCCAGCAGCTTAGAATATAGCGGGAGTCCCTACGAGCAGTACTTC; cdr3_aa: CASSLEYSGSPYEQYF; clone_size: NA; j_call: TRBJ2-7; v_call: TRBV7-6; d_call: TRBD2
cdr3_nt: TGTGCCAGCATCAGGGGCGCCTACGAGCAGTACTTC; cdr3_aa: CASIRGAYEQYF; clone_size: NA; j_call: TRBJ2-7; v_call: TRBV6-6; d_call: NA
cdr3_nt: TGTGCCAGCAGTTTAGAGGGACTAGCAGGAGAGACCCAGTACTTC; cdr3_aa: CASSLEGLAGETQYF; clone_size: NA; j_call: TRBJ2-5; v_call: TRBV12-3/TRBV12-4; d_call: TRBD2
cdr3_nt: TGCAGCGTCTTAAAGCGGGATGTGGAGTTCGCAGATACGCAGTATTTT; cdr3_aa: CSVLKRDVEFADTQYF; clone_size: few; j_call: TRBJ2-3; v_call: TRBV29-1; d_call: TRBD2
cdr3_nt: TGCAGCGGGACCGGTCGGGGAACCGGGGAGCTGTTTTTT; cdr3_aa: CSGTGRGTGELFF; clone_size: few; j_call: TRBJ2-2; v_call: TRBV29-1; d_call: NA